The source of this T cell receptor beta chain is a study of shared clonotypes between healthy human individuals. This clone was detected only once. Looked up from germline, CDR1 is KGHSH and CDR2 is LQKENI. The CDR3 spans 15 residues. V gave up 1 base and J gave up 5 bases, with 15 bases separating them. The table came from immunoSEQ multiplex PCR; TCRdb's copy has only in-frame clones and leaves some out. The data show 1,500,000 or so clones, just under 99% seen once. The chain has TRBV18 and TRBJ2-7, with D possibly TRBD1 on 6 matching bases. Sequencing was done on a sample of naive CD4+ T cells sorted from blood. Indicated subset: CD45RA+ positively selected. This TCR was recovered from a man aged 25 to 40 in good health. This chain's CDR3 is CASSPLGQGRDEQYF. CDR3 DNA: TGTGCCAGCTCACCACTGGGACAAGGTCGTGACGAGCAGTACTTC. The whole variable domain, filled in from reference TRBV18 and TRBJ2-7, reads NAGVMQNPRHLVRRRGQEARLRCSPMKGHSHVYWYRQLPEEGLKFMVYLQKENIIDESGMPKERFSAEFPKEGPSILRIQQVVRGDSAAYFCASSPLGQGRDEQYFGPGTRLTVT.